These 29 T cell receptor beta chains came from one sample sequenced in a study of blood T cell repertoires in COVID-19 (dated by TCRdb to 2018 to 2021). The library came from the immunoSEQ multiplex PCR assay. Not all clones reach the TCRdb copy of this immuneACCESS table, which keeps in-frame sequences only. Checked studies attribute under half of the gap to unresolved V genes and leave the rest unexplained. Here the sample has 220,000 or so clones; 84% occur a single time. The top ten clones comprise approximately 7.3% of the sample. The sequenced sample consisted of PBMCs or T cells enriched from blood (not recorded which). These receptors were collected from a woman aged 40 to 49 who had recovered from COVID-19.

The rearrangement joins TRBV7-9 to TRBJ2-5, with D possibly matching TRBD2 (5 bases). CDR1 is SEHNR, CDR2 FQNEAQ, per germline (reference sequence). The CDR3 is 14 residues long. With 6 bases removed from V and 5 bases from J, the gap between germline ends came to 16 bases. The CDR3 protein is CASSSLGRGETQYF. The DNA for the CDR3 is TGTGCCAGCAGTTCGCTTGGGAGAGGGGAGACCCAGTACTTC.

The chain is built from TRBV29-1 and TRBJ2-3; 10 bases map to TRBD1. Trimming took 6 bases from V and 4 from J; bases not matched to a gene: 7. CDR1 SQVTM and CDR2 ANQGSEA come from the germline V gene. This CDR3 has 14 amino acids. CDR3 sequence: CSVEGQGRADTQYF. In DNA, the CDR3 is TGCAGCGTCGAGGGACAGGGGAGGGCAGATACGCAGTATTTT.

The chain carries TRBV18 and TRBJ1-1, with 8 bases aligning to TRBD1. J lost 8 bases, V lost 1 base, and 6 bases had no gene match. The CDR3 sequence is 14 residues long. Germline V lookup: CDR1 KGHSH, CDR2 LQKENI. CDR3 DNA sequence: TGTGCCAGCTCACCACTACAGGGGGTCATGGAAGCTTTCTTT. As protein: CASSPLQGVMEAFF. Full variable domain (outside the CDR3, taken from reference TRBV18 and TRBJ1-1): NAGVMQNPRHLVRRRGQEARLRCSPMKGHSHVYWYRQLPEEGLKFMVYLQKENIIDESGMPKERFSAEFPKEGPSILRIQQVVRGDSAAYFCASSPLQGVMEAFFGQGTRLTVV.

The chain recombines TRBV7-2 with TRBJ1-1; D gene uncertain. Germline CDR1 reads SGHTA; CDR2 reads FQGNSA. The CDR3 has 14 residues. V dropped 2 bases and J dropped 0 bases, with 7 bases sitting between them. In nucleotides, the CDR3 is TGTGCCAGCAGCTTACAGGCGATGAACACTGAAGCTTTCTTT. This codes for CASSLQAMNTEAFF.

The rearrangement links TRBV9 to TRBJ2-3, with 10 nucleotides matching TRBD1. Germline loops: CDR1 SGDLS, CDR2 YYNGEE. Germline trimming cut 4 bases from V and 3 bases from J; bases unmatched to any gene: 5. This CDR3 comprises 15 residues. In DNA form, the CDR3 reads TGTGCCAGCAGCACCCGGGACAGGGGAACAGATACGCAGTATTTT. This codes for CASSTRDRGTDTQYF.

The chain combines TRBV14 with TRBJ2-1; TRBD2 matches 8 bases. V trimming: 7 bases; J trimming: 1 base; junction bases outside the gene matches: 6. CDR1 is SGHDN and CDR2 is FVKESK in the germline V gene. The CDR3 extends over 15 amino acids. The CDR3 nucleotides read TGTGCCAGCAACAGAAAGCGGGAGTCCTACAATGAGCAGTTCTTC. It translates to CASNRKRESYNEQFF.

This clone has only one observation. The chain has TRBV28 and TRBJ1-1; 7 nucleotides agree with TRBD1. The CDR3 totals 14 residues. Germline V gene sequence: CDR1 MDHEN, CDR2 SYDVKM. With V trimmed by 6 bases and J by 4 bases, 8 bases remained unmatched. The CDR3 DNA is TGTGCCAGCAGACTCAGGGGGACGGGCACTGAAGCTTTCTTT. Its protein is CASRLRGTGTEAFF.

The chain employs TRBV28 and TRBJ2-7; 12 bases fit TRBD2. J gave up 2 bases and V 5 bases, and 4 bases lay outside the gene matches. The CDR3 loop spans 15 amino acids. CDR1 is MDHEN, CDR2 SYDVKM, per germline. This CDR3 reads CASSPWTSGTYEQYF. CDR3 DNA sequence: TGTGCCAGCAGTCCATGGACTAGCGGGACCTACGAGCAGTACTTC.

This clone is a singleton in its sample. V and J are TRBV4-1 and TRBJ2-1; D unresolved. Germline loops: CDR1 MGHRA, CDR2 YSYEKL. Trimming shortened V by 1 base and J by 8 bases, and 15 bases separated the two germline ends. The CDR3 is 15 amino acids. The CDR3 is CASSQVPTSPHEQFF. CDR3 in DNA: TGCGCCAGCAGCCAAGTCCCGACTTCCCCCCATGAGCAGTTCTTC.

The V call is TRBV28, the J call TRBJ2-1, with unresolved D. CDR3 length equals 12 residues. CDR1 is MDHEN and CDR2 is SYDVKM in the germline V gene. The V end was cut by 3 bases, the J end by 12 bases, with 12 bases between. CDR3 sequence reads: CASSFRLSVQFF. CDR3 nucleotides: TGTGCCAGCAGTTTCAGGCTATCCGTGCAGTTCTTC.

J is TRBJ1-3 and V is TRBV28; D remains ambiguous. This CDR3 has 19 residues. The germline CDR1 and CDR2 sequences are MDHEN and SYDVKM. Trimming pared 2 bases from V and 2 bases from J, leaving 22 bases between. This CDR3 is CASSLGWGVGSDAGNTIYF. The CDR3 bases are TGTGCCAGCAGTTTAGGCTGGGGTGTTGGGAGCGACGCTGGAAACACCATATATTTT.

The rearrangement uses TRBV4-1 and TRBJ1-1, with D unresolved. Germline V gene data show CDR1 as MGHRA and CDR2 as YSYEKL. The CDR3 contains 15 residues. V was pared by 0 bases and J by 1 base, with 9 bases between. The CDR3 DNA reads as TGCGCCAGCAGCCAAGACGGGAGGTGGAACACTGAAGCTTTCTTT. Translated, it gives CASSQDGRWNTEAFF.

This rearrangement joins TRBV2 to TRBJ2-2; 7 nucleotides match TRBD1. This CDR3 comprises 14 residues. The germline V gene has CDR1 SNHLY and CDR2 FYNNEI. Trimming at V came to 6 bases and at J to 4 bases, leaving 5 bases not matched to a gene. CDR3 sequence: CASREGAGTGELFF. The DNA of the CDR3 is TGTGCCAGCAGAGAGGGGGCCGGCACCGGGGAGCTGTTTTTT.

The chain uses TRBV7-3 and TRBJ2-3; D is unresolved. CDR3 length equals 14 residues. Trimming left V 5 bases short and J 2 bases short, with 11 bases between. The V gene's germline CDR1 is SGHTA and CDR2 FQGTGA. This chain's CDR3 is CASSGTGFTDTQYF. The CDR3, as DNA: TGTGCCAGCAGCGGTACGGGTTTCACAGATACGCAGTATTTT. Supplemented by reference TRBV7-3 and TRBJ2-3, the full variable domain reads GAGVSQTPSNKVTEKGKYVELRCDPISGHTALYWYRQSLGQGPEFLIYFQGTGAADDSGLPNDRFFAVRPEGSVSTLKIQRTERGDSAVYLCASSGTGFTDTQYFGPGTRLTVL.

The rearrangement uses TRBV10-3 and TRBJ2-3; 7 nucleotides agree with TRBD2. V shed 8 bases, J shed 2 bases, and the junction held 4 bases outside the gene matches. This CDR3 contains 13 residues. Per germline, CDR1 ENHRY and CDR2 SYGVKD. The CDR3 sequence: CAIGSGATDTQYF. CDR3 nucleotide sequence: TGTGCCATCGGGAGCGGGGCCACAGATACGCAGTATTTT.

This chain joins TRBV11-3 and TRBJ2-2, with 9 bases matching TRBD2. From germline, CDR1 is SGHNT and CDR2 YENEEA. V dropped 1 base and J dropped 4; count of bases not matched to a gene: 16. CDR3 length: 20 amino acids. This chain's CDR3 is CASSLGIPNRSGRPTGELFF. The DNA of the CDR3 is TGTGCCAGCAGCTTAGGTATACCTAATAGGAGCGGGAGGCCCACCGGGGAGCTGTTTTTT.

The chain combines TRBV3-1 (or the pseudogene TRBV3-2) with TRBJ1-2; the D is unclear. Looked up from germline, CDR1 is LGHDT and CDR2 is YNNKEL (reference sequence). The CDR3 covers 14 residues. The V end lost 1 base, the J end lost 5 bases, and 11 bases lay between the germline ends. DNA of the CDR3: TGTGCCAGCAGCCAAGGACAAAGACAATATGGCTACACCTTC. Encoded protein: CASSQGQRQYGYTF.

The chain couples TRBV2 to TRBJ2-7, with TRBD2 identical over 8 bases. The trim removed 0 bases at V and 6 bases at J, leaving 4 bases unmatched. The CDR3 spans 14 residues. Germline-derived CDR1 and CDR2 are SNHLY and FYNNEI. The CDR3 DNA sequence: TGTGCCAGCAGTGAAGCGCTTCGGGAGGGCGAGCAGTACTTC. Residues: CASSEALREGEQYF.

This chain links TRBV9 with TRBJ2-1, with TRBD1 as a possible D gene (5 bases). The CDR3 runs 14 residues. V dropped 6 bases and J dropped 8 bases, with 18 bases sitting between them. Germline V lookup: CDR1 SGDLS, CDR2 YYNGEE. The chain's CDR3 is CASTQGLTPDEQFF. CDR3 DNA: TGTGCCAGCACCCAGGGCCTCACCCCGGATGAGCAGTTCTTC.

Details on this clone: This sample includes further DNA sequences coding for the same CDR3. The V gene is TRBV9, the J gene TRBJ2-3, with a possible D match to TRBD2 (7 bases). The CDR3 is 16 residues long. V was shortened by 0 bases and J by 2 bases, with 13 bases between the two germline ends. Germline V gene sequence: CDR1 SGDLS, CDR2 YYNGEE. The CDR3 bases are TGTGCCAGCAGCGTAGGTCCGGGGGGCCTCACAGATACGCAGTATTTT. It yields the protein CASSVGPGGLTDTQYF.

The chain recombines TRBV14 with TRBJ1-4, with TRBD1 matching over 8 bases. Germline CDR1 is SGHDN and CDR2 is FVKESK. This CDR3 comprises 15 residues. V was clipped by 3 bases and J by 4 bases; unmatched bases: 4. The DNA of the CDR3 is TGTGCCAGCAGCCATCGGACAGGGTTTAATGAAAAACTGTTTTTT. Protein: CASSHRTGFNEKLFF.

This chain links TRBV24-1 with TRBJ1-2; no clear D. CDR1 and CDR2 (germline): KGHDR, SFDVKD. V dropped 2 bases and J dropped 7 bases, with 10 bases sitting between them. The CDR3 is 13 amino acids. The CDR3 DNA reads as TGTGCCACCAGTGATTCTAACAGCGGTGGCTACACCTTC. Translating it yields CATSDSNSGGYTF.

V and J are TRBV28 and TRBJ2-1; 12 bases line up with TRBD2. This CDR3 is 15 amino acids long. Germline V CDR1 and CDR2: MDHEN, SYDVKM. V lost 7 bases to trimming and J lost 5 bases; unmatched junction nucleotides: 6. Here the CDR3 reads CASNPTSGGHNEQFF. CDR3 nucleotides: TGTGCCAGCAACCCGACTAGCGGGGGACACAATGAGCAGTTCTTC.

The chain couples TRBV12-2 to TRBJ1-3; the DNA was not compared with TRBD1, the D call given in the table. TRBV12-2 is shown as a pseudogene. This CDR3 has 19 residues. CDR3 amino acids: CASRTRGPGGGISGNTIYF. CDR3 nucleotides: TGTGCAAGTCGCACAAGAGGCCCAGGGGGAGGAATCTCTGGAAACACCATATATTTT.

The chain combines TRBV29-1 with TRBJ1-2; 7 nucleotides line up with TRBD1. J was trimmed by 0 bases and V by 7 bases; bases with no gene match: 5. This CDR3 region has 13 residues. In germline, CDR1 is SQVTM, CDR2 ANQGSEA. The CDR3 reads CSARDRTNYGYTF. DNA of the CDR3: TGCAGCGCACGGGACAGAACTAACTATGGCTACACCTTC.

The chain joins TRBV21-1 to TRBJ2-5; TRBD1 reflects the table's D call only, with no check against the DNA. TRBV21-1 is assigned pseudogene status. The CDR3 consists of 14 residues. This chain's CDR3 is CASSTPGFQETQYF. Here the CDR3 DNA reads TGTGCCAGCAGCACCCCAGGGTTCCAAGAGACCCAGTACTTC.

The chain couples TRBV4-1 to TRBJ1-4, with no clear D. The CDR3 totals 14 residues. Germline CDR1 is MGHRA and CDR2 is YSYEKL. V lost 1 base to trimming and J lost 0 bases, with 3 bases between them. The DNA of the CDR3 is TGCGCCAGCAGCCAAGTAGCAACTAATGAAAAACTGTTTTTT. As protein: CASSQVATNEKLFF.

This chain joins TRBV11-3 and TRBJ2-2; 8 bases fit TRBD2. This CDR3 spans 16 amino acids. In germline, CDR1 is SGHNT, CDR2 YENEEA. V shed 5 bases, J shed 3 bases, and the junction held 8 bases outside the gene matches. CDR3 DNA: TGTGCCAGCAGCCCCCCGGGGGGGCGGCACACCGGGGAGCTGTTTTTT. It is translated as CASSPPGGRHTGELFF. Full variable domain (rest looked up from reference TRBV11-3 and TRBJ2-2): EAGVVQSPRYKIIEKKQPVAFWCNPISGHNTLYWYLQNLGQGPELLIRYENEEAVDDSQLPKDRFSAERLKGVDSTLKIQPAELGDSAVYLCASSPPGGRHTGELFFGEGSRLTVL.

The V gene is TRBV24-1, the J gene TRBJ2-3; TRBD2 agrees at 15 bases. CDR3 length: 19 amino acids. Germline CDR1 KGHDR, CDR2 SFDVKD. After removal of 4 bases from V and 6 bases from J, the junction contained 13 bases not matched to a gene. CDR3 sequence reads: CATSEGTSGRIYLTDTQYF. Written as DNA, the CDR3 is TGTGCCACCAGTGAGGGGACTAGCGGGAGGATCTACCTAACGGATACGCAGTATTTT.